Following are 10 T cell receptor beta chains from one sample sequenced in a study of monozygotic twins with inflammatory bowel disease. One entry per CDR3 protein, without DNA, is what TCRdb gives after re-calling the 5' RACE reads. The table lists approximately 380,000 distinct CDR3 sequences, with approximately 2.4% in the top ten. Sequenced: blood. These receptors all come from a human donor with ulcerative colitis or Crohn's disease, or a healthy co-twin of an affected twin (not recorded which).

The CDR3 reads CASSLGDRYSGQPQHF. The chain couples TRBV5-6 to TRBJ1-5. The CDR3 has 16 residues. CDR1 SGHDT and CDR2 YYEEEE come from the germline V gene.

This chain links TRBV4-1 with TRBJ2-7; with no DNA, the TCRdb D assignment of TRBD1 cannot be verified. The germline gives CDR1 MGHRA, CDR2 YSYEKL. CDR3 length: 15 residues. The CDR3 region is CASSHPGRGAYEQYF.

The gene calls are TRBV19 and TRBJ1-6. CDR3 length equals 16 residues. Germline loops: CDR1 LNHDA, CDR2 SQIVND (reference sequence). CDR3 region: CASQNPGSSYNSPLHF.

The CDR3 loop is CASSSSGPHSSQPQHF. The chain has TRBV5-1 and TRBJ1-5. The CDR3 covers 16 residues. From germline, CDR1 is SGHRS and CDR2 YFSETQ.

The CDR3 sequence: CASSFTSGGLTDTQYF. V usage is TRBV12-3 or TRBV12-4 and J usage is TRBJ2-3; checking the TCRdb D call of TRBD2 is not possible without DNA. CDR3 length: 16 amino acids.

The CDR3 spells CASSPLGTERTDTQYF. This chain links TRBV5-1 with TRBJ2-3; lacking DNA, the TRBD1 call made by TCRdb goes unchecked. CDR1 is SGHRS, CDR2 YFSETQ, per germline. The CDR3 contains 16 residues.

The CDR3 sequence is CASSFGTSGAHLGNEQFF. The gene calls are TRBV12-3 or TRBV12-4 and TRBJ2-1; TCRdb selects TRBD2, and the lack of DNA leaves this call unchecked. This CDR3 comprises 18 residues.

The chain carries TRBV20-1 and TRBJ2-7; TCRdb gives TRBD2 as the D gene, but with no DNA this cannot be confirmed. CDR1 is DFQATT, CDR2 SNEGSKA, per germline (reference sequence). The CDR3 consists of 16 residues. CDR3 in amino acids: CSARDQQRGGRYEQYF.

The chain employs TRBV11-3 and TRBJ2-2; TCRdb names TRBD1, which stays unverified in the absence of DNA. In germline, CDR1 is SGHNT, CDR2 YENEEA. The CDR3 contains 13 residues. The CDR3 loop is CASSKDSTGELFF.

This sequence joins TRBV28 and TRBJ2-7. The CDR3 spans 14 residues. Germline V gene data show CDR1 as MDHEN and CDR2 as SYDVKM. The CDR3 sequence: CASSLWASSYEQYF.